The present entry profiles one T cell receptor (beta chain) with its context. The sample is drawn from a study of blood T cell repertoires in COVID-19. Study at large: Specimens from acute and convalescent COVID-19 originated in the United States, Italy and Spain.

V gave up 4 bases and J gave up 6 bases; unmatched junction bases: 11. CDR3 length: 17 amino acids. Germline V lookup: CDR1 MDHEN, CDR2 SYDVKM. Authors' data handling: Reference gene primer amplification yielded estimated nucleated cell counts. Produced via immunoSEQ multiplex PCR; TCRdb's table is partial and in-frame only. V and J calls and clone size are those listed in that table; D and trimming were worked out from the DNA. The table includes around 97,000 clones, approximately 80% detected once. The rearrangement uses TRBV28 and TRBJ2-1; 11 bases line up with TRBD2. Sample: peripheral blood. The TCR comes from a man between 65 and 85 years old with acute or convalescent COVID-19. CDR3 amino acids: CASSSQTLAGVANEQFF. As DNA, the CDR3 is TGTGCCAGCAGTTCCCAAACACTAGCGGGAGTGGCCAATGAGCAGTTCTTC.